The 26 T cell receptor beta chains given below trace back to one sample, sequenced in a study of cytomegalovirus exposure and HLA in healthy donors. Here immunoSEQ multiplex PCR was the method, and the copy in TCRdb shows in-frame clones only, minus some. Here the sample spans some 330,000 clones, just over 85% being singletons. Material for sequencing was PBMCs. These receptors originate from a young woman in good health and CMV-seronegative.

The V call is TRBV5-4, the J call TRBJ2-1; 9 nucleotides match TRBD2. The CDR3 extends over 18 amino acids. In germline, CDR1 is SGHNT, CDR2 YYREEE (reference sequence). V dropped 4 bases and J dropped 7; count of bases not matched to a gene: 18. CDR3 DNA sequence: TGTGCCAGCAGCGGGCGGGGCACAACTAGCGGGCCAGATAATGAGCAGTTCTTC. This gives the protein CASSGRGTTSGPDNEQFF.

The chain joins TRBV6-1 to TRBJ2-3, with 8 bases matching TRBD2. This CDR3 comprises 15 residues. Germline CDR1 and CDR2: MNHNS and SASEGT. V shed 6 bases and J 1 base; nucleotides not matched to a gene: 6. In nucleotides, the CDR3 is TGTGCCAGCAGGAGGGAACTAGCGGGCACAGATACGCAGTATTTT. It translates to CASRRELAGTDTQYF.

This clone was observed a single time. The chain has TRBV18 and TRBJ1-1; maybe TRBD1 (5 bases). V lost 3 bases and J 1 base, leaving 12 bases between the germline ends. The CDR3 has 15 amino acids. Germline CDR1 and CDR2: KGHSH and LQKENI. The CDR3: CASSPNFGQNTEAFF. The CDR3 DNA reads as TGTGCCAGCTCACCTAACTTTGGACAGAACACTGAAGCTTTCTTT. Variable domain in full (rest from reference TRBV18 and TRBJ1-1): NAGVMQNPRHLVRRRGQEARLRCSPMKGHSHVYWYRQLPEEGLKFMVYLQKENIIDESGMPKERFSAEFPKEGPSILRIQQVVRGDSAAYFCASSPNFGQNTEAFFGQGTRLTVV.

The V call is TRBV13, the J call TRBJ1-1, with 8 bases identical to TRBD1. The CDR3 covers 18 residues. With V trimmed by 4 bases and J by 5 bases, 18 bases remained unmatched. CDR1 and CDR2 (germline): PRHDT, FYEKMQ (reference sequence). The chain's CDR3 is CASSSPAVDRVRRTEAFF. CDR3 nucleotide sequence: TGTGCCAGCAGCTCTCCCGCGGTGGACAGGGTGAGGAGGACTGAAGCTTTCTTT.

The sample holds one count of this clone. This chain connects TRBV5-4 to TRBJ1-4; 7 nucleotides line up with TRBD1. Germline CDR1 SGHNT, CDR2 YYREEE (reference sequence). V lost 4 bases, J lost 7 bases, and 13 bases stayed unmatched. This CDR3 is built from 16 residues. CDR3 sequence: CASSPGSGTAFEKLFF. The CDR3 DNA follows: TGTGCCAGCAGCCCGGGATCCGGGACAGCCTTTGAAAAACTGTTTTTT.

The V gene is TRBV5-1, the J gene TRBJ2-3, with TRBD2 matching 9 bases. Looked up from germline, CDR1 is SGHRS and CDR2 is YFSETQ. V lost 3 bases to trimming and J lost 6 bases; unmatched junction nucleotides: 14. This CDR3 has 17 residues. The CDR3 spells CASSSGIGGRAVDTQYF. CDR3 coding DNA: TGCGCCAGCAGCTCGGGCATTGGCGGGAGGGCCGTGGATACGCAGTATTTT.

This clone was detected once. V and J are TRBV6-1 and TRBJ1-2; 7 bases agree with TRBD1. Per germline, CDR1 MNHNS and CDR2 SASEGT. CDR3 length: 15 residues. V was pared by 3 bases and J by 5 bases, with 9 bases of the junction left unmatched. This CDR3 is CASSDRQGLSYGYTF. DNA for the CDR3: TGTGCCAGCAGTGACCGACAGGGATTGAGTTATGGCTACACCTTC.

V and J are TRBV15 and TRBJ1-5; 7 bases align to TRBD1. CDR1 is LNHNV and CDR2 is YYDKDF in the germline V gene (reference sequence). The CDR3 loop spans 14 amino acids. The V gene end was trimmed by 0 bases and the J gene end by 7 bases; junction bases not matched to a gene: 3. The CDR3 protein is CATSRDGQAQPQHF. The CDR3 DNA is TGTGCCACCAGCAGAGATGGACAGGCCCAGCCCCAGCATTTT. Drawing the rest from reference TRBV15 and TRBJ1-5, the complete variable domain is DAMVIQNPRYQVTQFGKPVTLSCSQTLNHNVMYWYQQKSSQAPKLLFHYYDKDFNNEADTPDNFQSRRPNTSFCFLDIRSPGLGDTAMYLCATSRDGQAQPQHFGDGTRLSIL.

The V call is TRBV19, the J call TRBJ1-5, with D uncertain. The germline V gene encodes CDR1 LNHDA and CDR2 SQIVND (reference sequence). The CDR3 has 14 residues. Trimming took off 7 bases at V and 2 bases at J, with 12 bases between the two ends. CDR3 sequence reads: CASTPSGGNQPQHF. CDR3 coding DNA: TGTGCCAGTACCCCTTCCGGAGGCAATCAGCCCCAGCATTTT.

The chain combines TRBV4-3 with TRBJ2-7; 7 bases fit TRBD2. This CDR3 is 16 amino acids long. The junction had 8 bases not matched to a gene; V was cut back by 0 bases and J by 3 bases. CDR1 is LGHNA and CDR2 is YSLEER in the germline V gene. CDR3: CASSQDTTGLNYEQYF. The CDR3 coding sequence is TGCGCCAGCAGCCAAGATACGACGGGACTAAACTACGAGCAGTACTTC.

V gene TRBV28 combines with J gene TRBJ2-2; D is possibly TRBD1 (5 bases). The CDR3 sequence is 14 residues long. Trimming cost V 10 bases and J 3 bases, with 15 bases left between them. Per germline, CDR1 MDHEN and CDR2 SYDVKM. CDR3 amino acids: CATTWKGDTGELFF. In DNA form, the CDR3 reads TGTGCCACCACCTGGAAAGGGGACACCGGGGAGCTGTTTTTT.

CDR3 loop: CAISAPGQGGYTF. CDR3 bases: TGTGCCATCAGTGCCCCCGGACAGGGCGGCTACACCTTC. V gene TRBV10-3 combines with J gene TRBJ1-2; TRBD1 agrees at 8 bases. Germline V gene data show CDR1 as ENHRY and CDR2 as SYGVKD. V dropped 4 bases and J dropped 8; count of bases not matched to a gene: 6. The CDR3 has 13 amino acids.

J is TRBJ2-1 and V is TRBV5-6, with 9 bases aligning to TRBD2. This CDR3 region has 15 residues. V shed 4 bases, J shed 6 bases, and the junction held 8 bases outside the gene matches. In germline, CDR1 is SGHDT, CDR2 YYEEEE. CDR3 DNA: TGTGCCAGCAGCGTAAGACTAGCGGATATCAATGAGCAGTTCTTC. Its protein is CASSVRLADINEQFF.

The chain is built from TRBV7-9 and TRBJ2-7, with unresolved D. The CDR3 runs to 13 residues. Trimming left V 6 bases short and J 0 bases short, with 9 bases between. Germline assignment: CDR1 SEHNR and CDR2 FQNEAQ (reference sequence). Here the CDR3 DNA reads TGTGCCAGCAGTAAAACAGTCTCCTACGAGCAGTACTTC. Amino acids: CASSKTVSYEQYF. The full variable domain, with the rest looked up from reference TRBV7-9 and TRBJ2-7, is DTGVSQNPRHKITKRGQNVTFRCDPISEHNRLYWYRQTLGQGPEFLTYFQNEAQLEKSRLLSDRFSAERPKGSFSTLEIQRTEQGDSAMYLCASSKTVSYEQYFGPGTRLTVT.

The rearrangement uses TRBV5-1 and TRBJ1-1; TRBD1 matches 9 bases. J lost 0 bases, V lost 2 bases, and 8 bases had no gene match. The CDR3 loop spans 17 amino acids. CDR1 and CDR2 (germline): SGHRS, YFSETQ. The CDR3 DNA is TGCGCCAGCAGCTTCGGAGACAGGGGGGAGGTGAACACTGAAGCTTTCTTT. It encodes CASSFGDRGEVNTEAFF.

In its sample, this clone was seen a few times. The chain carries TRBV4-3 and TRBJ1-5; tentatively, D is TRBD1 (5 bases). V was pared by 4 bases and J by 3 bases, with 7 bases between. Germline V gene lookup returns CDR1 LGHNA and CDR2 YSLEER. The CDR3 loop spans 13 amino acids. This chain's CDR3 is CASSLGLNQPQHF. The CDR3 region has the DNA TGCGCCAGCAGCCTGGGACTCAATCAGCCCCAGCATTTT.

The chain employs TRBV6-5 and TRBJ1-2; D may be TRBD1 (6 bases). The CDR3 spans 15 residues. CDR1 and CDR2 from the germline V gene are MNHEY and SVGAGI. Trimming stripped 2 bases from V and 7 bases from J, with 17 bases between. The CDR3 reads CASSYTPGGAGGYTF. CDR3 DNA sequence: TGTGCCAGCAGTTACACTCCCGGGGGGGCGGGTGGCTACACCTTC.

The chain carries TRBV15 and TRBJ2-3; TRBD2 matches at 9 bases. CDR1 LNHNV and CDR2 YYDKDF come from the germline V gene (reference sequence). The CDR3 loop spans 17 amino acids. The V segment lost 6 bases and the J segment 6 bases; nucleotides outside the gene matches: 16. The CDR3 coding sequence is TGTGCCACCAGGACCCCGGGGATAGCGGGAGATCAGGATACGCAGTATTTT. Amino acid sequence: CATRTPGIAGDQDTQYF.

The chain employs TRBV9 and TRBJ1-3; D unclear. The germline CDR1 and CDR2 sequences are SGDLS and YYNGEE. Trimming removed 2 bases from V and 4 bases from J, with 10 bases in between. The CDR3 has 14 residues. CDR3 nucleotides: TGTGCCAGCAGCGTGTCAAATGTGGGAAACACCATATATTTT. It yields the protein CASSVSNVGNTIYF.

This sequence joins TRBV5-4 and TRBJ2-1; TRBD1 matches 10 bases. The CDR3 is 15 residues long. J was trimmed by 7 bases and V by 4 bases; bases with no gene match: 8. Germline loops: CDR1 SGHNT, CDR2 YYREEE (reference sequence). CDR3 coding DNA: TGTGCCAGCAGCCCTGGGACAGGGGCAGGGAATGAGCAGTTCTTC. As protein: CASSPGTGAGNEQFF.

The J gene is TRBJ1-2, the V gene TRBV6-1; maybe TRBD1 (6 bases). With 6 bases removed from V and 4 bases from J, the gap between germline ends came to 18 bases. In germline, CDR1 is MNHNS, CDR2 SASEGT. The CDR3 sequence is 15 residues long. CDR3 nucleotides: TGTGCCAGCAGCCGAGGGGGGGAAGGGACCTATGGCTACACCTTC. It encodes CASSRGGEGTYGYTF.

The chain combines TRBV14 with TRBJ2-1, with D possibly TRBD2 on 5 matching bases. This CDR3 has 15 amino acids. V lost 2 bases and J 4 bases, leaving 12 bases between the germline ends. The V gene's germline CDR1 is SGHDN and CDR2 FVKESK. The CDR3 here is CASSQRRGTYNEQFF. CDR3 DNA: TGTGCCAGCAGCCAACGTCGGGGAACGTACAATGAGCAGTTCTTC. The entire variable domain, with the rest obtained from reference TRBV14 and TRBJ2-1, is as follows: EAGVTQFPSHSVIEKGQTVTLRCDPISGHDNLYWYRRVMGKEIKFLLHFVKESKQDESGMPNNRFLAERTGGTYSTLKVQPAELEDSGVYFCASSQRRGTYNEQFFGPGTRLTVL.

The V call is TRBV7-6, the J call TRBJ2-7; D may be TRBD1 (5 bases). The CDR3 is 15 amino acids. Trimming took 4 bases from V and 7 from J, leaving 20 bases between them. The germline gives CDR1 SGHVS, CDR2 FNYEAQ. The CDR3 loop reads CASSSIEGVPSEQYF. The CDR3 DNA sequence: TGTGCCAGCAGCTCTATAGAAGGGGTCCCGAGTGAGCAGTACTTC.

Only one count was recorded for this clone. CDR3 residues: CASSVGVTGEIEQFF. The DNA of the CDR3 is TGTGCCAGCAGCGTAGGGGTGACAGGGGAAATAGAGCAGTTCTTC. V gene TRBV9 combines with J gene TRBJ2-1; 8 bases agree with TRBD1. Germline V CDR1 and CDR2: SGDLS, YYNGEE. The CDR3 totals 15 residues. V shed 0 bases, J shed 10 bases, and the junction held 9 bases outside the gene matches.

J is TRBJ2-7 and V is TRBV28; 9 bases line up with TRBD1. With V trimmed by 7 bases and J by 4 bases, 11 bases remained unmatched. The CDR3 has 15 amino acids. Germline CDR1 is MDHEN and CDR2 is SYDVKM. CDR3 protein: CASTPYGTGSYEQYF. The CDR3 DNA reads as TGTGCCAGCACCCCTTACGGGACAGGGTCGTACGAGCAGTACTTC.

This clone has a single count. The rearrangement uses TRBV7-2 and TRBJ2-2; D gene ambiguous. In germline, CDR1 is SGHTA, CDR2 FQGNSA. V lost 5 bases, J lost 6 bases, and 13 bases lay in between. The CDR3 runs to 14 residues. The CDR3 reads CASSQGLSPGELFF. CDR3 nucleotides: TGTGCCAGCAGCCAAGGCCTTAGCCCCGGGGAGCTGTTTTTT.